Each of the 7 T cell receptor beta chains below was sequenced from the same sample in a study of shared clonotypes between healthy human individuals. Sequencing used immunoSEQ multiplex PCR; TCRdb keeps in-frame clones, though not all of them. The table includes about 2.4 million clones, more than 80% detected once. Sequencing input: naive CD4+ T cells sorted from blood. The subset was: CD45RA+ positively selected. All receptors come from a man in his late teens or twenties in good health.

The V gene is TRBV6-1, the J gene TRBJ1-5, with D unclear. Trimming shortened V by 4 bases and J by 2 bases, and 9 bases separated the two germline ends. This CDR3 spans 14 amino acids. Germline CDR1 reads MNHNS; CDR2 reads SASEGT. Here the CDR3 reads CASSVGPGNQPQHF. As DNA, the CDR3 is TGTGCCAGCAGTGTAGGGCCAGGCAATCAGCCCCAGCATTTT.

V is TRBV30 and J is TRBJ2-2, with 11 bases aligning to TRBD2. The V segment lost 7 bases and the J segment 7 bases; nucleotides outside the gene matches: 8. The CDR3 covers 14 residues. Germline V gives CDR1 GTSNPN, CDR2 SVGIG (reference sequence). The chain's CDR3 is CASDGGTSGGELFF. In DNA form, the CDR3 reads TGTGCCTCAGACGGCGGGACTAGCGGCGGGGAGCTGTTTTTT. Full variable domain (rest looked up from reference TRBV30 and TRBJ2-2): SQTIHQWPATLVQPVGSPLSLECTVEGTSNPNLYWYRQAAGRGLQLLFYSVGIGQISSEVPQNLSASRPQDRQFILSSKKLLLSDSGFYLCASDGGTSGGELFFGEGSRLTVL.

V usage is TRBV7-2 and J usage is TRBJ2-2, with D perhaps given as TRBD1 or TRBD2 (5 bases each). Per the germline V gene, CDR1 is SGHTA and CDR2 is FQGNSA. This CDR3 is 15 amino acids long. V dropped 2 bases and J dropped 4 bases, with 11 bases sitting between them. In DNA form, the CDR3 reads TGTGCCAGCAGCTTAAATCCCGGGACCACCGGGGAGCTGTTTTTT. Translation gives CASSLNPGTTGELFF. Supplemented by reference TRBV7-2 and TRBJ2-2, the full variable domain reads GAGVSQSPSNKVTEKGKDVELRCDPISGHTALYWYRQSLGQGLEFLIYFQGNSAPDKSGLPSDRFSAERTGGSVSTLTIQRTQQEDSAVYLCASSLNPGTTGELFFGEGSRLTVL.

In this sample, this clone turned up once. This chain uses TRBV19 with TRBJ2-1, with TRBD1 matching over 9 bases. The length of the CDR3 is 15 residues. J gave up 9 bases and V 6 bases, and 12 bases lay outside the gene matches. Germline V gene sequence: CDR1 LNHDA, CDR2 SQIVND (reference sequence). The CDR3 protein is CASRPGTGTVSEQFF. CDR3 DNA sequence: TGTGCCAGTAGACCCGGGACAGGGACAGTTTCTGAGCAGTTCTTC.

V gene TRBV20-1 combines with J gene TRBJ1-2; D unresolved. Germline values: CDR1 DFQATT, CDR2 SNEGSKA (reference sequence). Deletions cut 6 bases from V and 4 bases from J, with 9 bases between. CDR3 size: 11 residues. The DNA for the CDR3 is TGCAGTGCCTCGGCTTTCTATGGCTACACCTTC. Translation: CSASAFYGYTF.

V and J are TRBV19 and TRBJ1-1; TRBD1 aligns across 10 bases. The V gene end was trimmed by 6 bases and the J gene end by 6 bases; junction bases not matched to a gene: 7. The CDR3 is made up of 14 amino acids. Germline loops: CDR1 LNHDA, CDR2 SQIVND (reference sequence). CDR3 protein: CASRRQGALPEAFF. In DNA, the CDR3 is TGTGCCAGTAGAAGACAGGGGGCGCTTCCTGAAGCTTTCTTT.

The rearrangement joins TRBV4-1 to TRBJ2-5; D is tentatively TRBD1 or TRBD2 (5 bases each). The CDR3 is made up of 16 amino acids. Germline CDR1 reads MGHRA; CDR2 reads YSYEKL. Trimming left V 4 bases short and J 1 base short, with 16 bases between. The CDR3 sequence: CASSPTGSGPQETQYF. The CDR3 region has the DNA TGCGCCAGCAGCCCAACCGGGTCGGGGCCCCAAGAGACCCAGTACTTC.